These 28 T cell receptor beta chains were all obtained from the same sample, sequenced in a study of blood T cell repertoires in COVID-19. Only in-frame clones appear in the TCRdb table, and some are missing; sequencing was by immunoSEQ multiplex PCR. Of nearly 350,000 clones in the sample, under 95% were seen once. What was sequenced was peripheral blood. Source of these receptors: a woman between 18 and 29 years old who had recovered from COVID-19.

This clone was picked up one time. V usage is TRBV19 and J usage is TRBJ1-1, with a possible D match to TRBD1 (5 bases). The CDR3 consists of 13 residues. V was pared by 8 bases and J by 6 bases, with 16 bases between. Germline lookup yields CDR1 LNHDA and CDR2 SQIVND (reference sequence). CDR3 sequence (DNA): TGTGCCAGTGCTATGAAAGGGGCCCCTGAAGCTTTCTTT. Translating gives CASAMKGAPEAFF.

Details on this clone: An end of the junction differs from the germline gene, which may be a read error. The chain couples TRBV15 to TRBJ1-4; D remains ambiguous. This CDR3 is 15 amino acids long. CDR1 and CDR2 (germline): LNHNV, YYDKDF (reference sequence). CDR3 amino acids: CATSLTKAGSLDWRF. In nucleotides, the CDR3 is TGTGCCACCAGCTTAACCAAGGCGGGGAGCCTCGATTGGAGGTTT.

This chain's CDR3 is CATRDGWQETQYF. CDR3 sequence (DNA): TGTGCCACCCGAGATGGTTGGCAAGAGACCCAGTACTTC. J is TRBJ2-5 and V is TRBV6-5; D gene ambiguous. CDR3 size: 13 residues. Trimming took off 10 bases at V and 2 bases at J, with 14 bases between the two ends. Germline V gives CDR1 MNHEY, CDR2 SVGAGI.

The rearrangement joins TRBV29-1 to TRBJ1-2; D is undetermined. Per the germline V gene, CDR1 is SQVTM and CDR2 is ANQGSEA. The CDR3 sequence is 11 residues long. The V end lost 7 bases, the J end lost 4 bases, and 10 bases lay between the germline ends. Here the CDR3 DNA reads TGCAGCGCCGGGGAGCCCTATGGCTACACCTTC. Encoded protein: CSAGEPYGYTF.

CDR3 nucleotide sequence: TGCGCCAGCAGCTTAAGTCTCGCGGCTGCCTACAATGAGCAGTTCTTC. Its translation is CASSLSLAAAYNEQFF. V gene TRBV5-1 combines with J gene TRBJ2-1; no clear D gene. Germline V CDR1 and CDR2: SGHRS, YFSETQ. This CDR3 has 16 residues. V gave up 2 bases and J gave up 2 bases, with 14 bases separating them.

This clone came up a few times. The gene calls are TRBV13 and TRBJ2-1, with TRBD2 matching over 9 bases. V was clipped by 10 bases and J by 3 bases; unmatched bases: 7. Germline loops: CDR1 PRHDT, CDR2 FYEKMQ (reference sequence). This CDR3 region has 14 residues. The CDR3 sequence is CATLAGANYNEQFF. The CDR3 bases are TGTGCCACCTTAGCGGGAGCTAACTACAATGAGCAGTTCTTC.

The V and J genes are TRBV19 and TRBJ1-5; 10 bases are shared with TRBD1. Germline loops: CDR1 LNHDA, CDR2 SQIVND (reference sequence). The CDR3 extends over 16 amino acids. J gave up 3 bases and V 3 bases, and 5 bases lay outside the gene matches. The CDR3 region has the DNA TGTGCCAGTAGTATGCAGACAGGGGGCTCCAATCAGCCCCAGCATTTT. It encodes CASSMQTGGSNQPQHF.

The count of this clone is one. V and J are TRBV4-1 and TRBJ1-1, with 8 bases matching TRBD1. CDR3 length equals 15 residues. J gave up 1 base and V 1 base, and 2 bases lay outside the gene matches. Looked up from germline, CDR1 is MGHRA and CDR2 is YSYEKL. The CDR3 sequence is CASSQVGQANTEAFF. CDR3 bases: TGCGCCAGCAGCCAAGTGGGACAGGCGAACACTGAAGCTTTCTTT.

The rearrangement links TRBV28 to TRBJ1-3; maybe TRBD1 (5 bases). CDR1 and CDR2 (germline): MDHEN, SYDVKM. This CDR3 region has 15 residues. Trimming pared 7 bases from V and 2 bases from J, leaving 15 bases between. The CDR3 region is CASTLRGVPGNTIYF. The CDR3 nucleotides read TGTGCCAGCACATTAAGGGGTGTCCCTGGAAACACCATATATTTT. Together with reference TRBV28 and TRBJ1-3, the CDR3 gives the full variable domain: DVKVTQSSRYLVKRTGEKVFLECVQDMDHENMFWYRQDPGLGLRLIYFSYDVKMKEKGDIPEGYSVSREKKERFSLILESASTNQTSMYLCASTLRGVPGNTIYFGEGSWLTVV.

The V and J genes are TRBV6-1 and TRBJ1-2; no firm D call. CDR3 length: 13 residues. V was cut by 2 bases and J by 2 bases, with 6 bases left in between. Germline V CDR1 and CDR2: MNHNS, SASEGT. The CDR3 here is CASSESRNYGYTF. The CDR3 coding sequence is TGTGCCAGCAGTGAATCCAGAAACTATGGCTACACCTTC.

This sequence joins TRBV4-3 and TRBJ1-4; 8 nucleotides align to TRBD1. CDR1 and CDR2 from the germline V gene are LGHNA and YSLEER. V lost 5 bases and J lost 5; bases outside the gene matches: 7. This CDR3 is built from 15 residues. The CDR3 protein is CASSEGRGQNEKLFF. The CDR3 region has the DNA TGCGCCAGCAGCGAAGGCAGGGGGCAAAATGAAAAACTGTTTTTT.

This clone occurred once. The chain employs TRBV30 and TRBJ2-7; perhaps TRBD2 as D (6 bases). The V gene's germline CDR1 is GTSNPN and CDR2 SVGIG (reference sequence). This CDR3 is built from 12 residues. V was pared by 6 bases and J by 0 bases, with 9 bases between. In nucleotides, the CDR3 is TGTGCCTGTACCGGGGGCTCCTACGAGCAGTACGTC. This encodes CACTGGSYEQYV.

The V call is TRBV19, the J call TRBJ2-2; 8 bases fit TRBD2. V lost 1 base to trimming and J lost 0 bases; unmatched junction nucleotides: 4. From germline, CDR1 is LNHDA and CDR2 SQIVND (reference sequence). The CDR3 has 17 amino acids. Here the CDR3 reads CASSIATSGTNTGELFF. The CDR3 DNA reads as TGTGCCAGTAGTATAGCTACTAGCGGAACGAACACCGGGGAGCTGTTTTTT.

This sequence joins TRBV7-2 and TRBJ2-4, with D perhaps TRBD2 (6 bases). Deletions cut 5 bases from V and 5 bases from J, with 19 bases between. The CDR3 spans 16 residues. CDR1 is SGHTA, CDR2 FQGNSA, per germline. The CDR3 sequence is CASSTRWGTGENIQYF. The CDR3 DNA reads TGTGCCAGCAGCACCCGGTGGGGGACGGGAGAAAACATTCAGTACTTC.

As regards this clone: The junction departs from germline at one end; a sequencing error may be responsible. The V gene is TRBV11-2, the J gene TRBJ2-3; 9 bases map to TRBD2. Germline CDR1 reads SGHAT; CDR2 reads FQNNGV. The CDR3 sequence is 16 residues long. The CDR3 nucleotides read TGTGCCAGCAGCCCTTCCGTGACTAGCGGCACAGGTACGCAGTATTTT. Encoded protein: CASSPSVTSGTGTQYF.

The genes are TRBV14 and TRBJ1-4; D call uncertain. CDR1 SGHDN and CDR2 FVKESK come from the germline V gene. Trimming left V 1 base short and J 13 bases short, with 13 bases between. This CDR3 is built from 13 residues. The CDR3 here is CASSQVVGGGLFF. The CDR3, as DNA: TGTGCCAGCAGCCAAGTAGTTGGCGGAGGACTGTTTTTT.

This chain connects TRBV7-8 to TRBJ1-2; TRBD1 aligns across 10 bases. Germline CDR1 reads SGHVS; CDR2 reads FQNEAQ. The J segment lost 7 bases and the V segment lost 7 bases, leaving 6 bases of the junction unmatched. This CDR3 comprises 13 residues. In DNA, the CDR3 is TGTGCCAGCACCCAGGACAGGGGGGGTGGCTACACCTTC. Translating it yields CASTQDRGGGYTF.

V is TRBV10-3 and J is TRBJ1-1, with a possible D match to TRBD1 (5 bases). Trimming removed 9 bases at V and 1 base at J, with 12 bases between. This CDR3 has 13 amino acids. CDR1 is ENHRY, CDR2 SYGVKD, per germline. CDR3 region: CAISPGPNTEAFF. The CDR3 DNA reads TGTGCCATAAGTCCAGGGCCGAACACTGAAGCTTTCTTT.

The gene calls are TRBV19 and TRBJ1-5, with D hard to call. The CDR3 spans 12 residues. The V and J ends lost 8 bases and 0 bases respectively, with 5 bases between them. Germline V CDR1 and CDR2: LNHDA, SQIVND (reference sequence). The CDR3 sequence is CASRRSNQPQHF. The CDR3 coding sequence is TGTGCCAGTCGTCGTAGCAATCAGCCCCAGCATTTT.

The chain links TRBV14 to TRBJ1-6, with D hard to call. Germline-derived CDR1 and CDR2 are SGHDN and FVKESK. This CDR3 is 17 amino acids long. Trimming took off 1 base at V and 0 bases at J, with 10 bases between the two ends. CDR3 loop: CASSQAGYSSYNSPLHF. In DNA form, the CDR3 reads TGTGCCAGCAGCCAAGCGGGGTACAGCTCCTATAATTCACCCCTCCACTTT.

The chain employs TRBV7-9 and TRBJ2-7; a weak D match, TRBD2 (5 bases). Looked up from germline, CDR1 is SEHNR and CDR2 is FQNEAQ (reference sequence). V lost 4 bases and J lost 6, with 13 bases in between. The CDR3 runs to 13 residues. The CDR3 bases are TGTGCCAGCAGCTCCCTGCGAGGGTCCGAGCAGTACGTC. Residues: CASSSLRGSEQYV.

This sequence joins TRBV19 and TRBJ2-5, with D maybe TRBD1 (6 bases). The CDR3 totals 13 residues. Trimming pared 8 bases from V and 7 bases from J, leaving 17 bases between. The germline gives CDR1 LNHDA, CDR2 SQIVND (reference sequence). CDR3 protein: CASALGGFGTQYF. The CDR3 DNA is TGTGCCAGTGCCCTAGGGGGTTTCGGGACCCAGTACTTC.

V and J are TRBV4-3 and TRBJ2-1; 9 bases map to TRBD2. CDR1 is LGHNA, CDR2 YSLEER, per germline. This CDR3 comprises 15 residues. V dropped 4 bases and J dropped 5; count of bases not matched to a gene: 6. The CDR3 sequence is CASSRGGLANNEQFF. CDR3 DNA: TGCGCCAGCAGCCGTGGGGGACTAGCCAACAATGAGCAGTTCTTC.

DNA for the CDR3: TGTGCCAGCAGCTTGTCCTCCGGCTATGGCTACACCTTC. It specifies CASSLSSGYGYTF. The chain carries TRBV5-5 and TRBJ1-2; D remains unclear. Between the trimmed V and J ends, which lost 1 base and 4 bases, there was a span of 8 bases. CDR3 size: 13 residues. Germline V gene sequence: CDR1 SGHKS, CDR2 YYEKEE (reference sequence).

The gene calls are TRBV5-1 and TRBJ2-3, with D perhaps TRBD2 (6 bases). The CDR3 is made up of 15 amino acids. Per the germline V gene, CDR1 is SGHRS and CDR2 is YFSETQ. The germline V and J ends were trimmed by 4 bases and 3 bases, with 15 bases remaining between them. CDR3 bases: TGCGCCAGCAGCGCCCGCGGGGTGAGGACAGATACGCAGTATTTT. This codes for CASSARGVRTDTQYF.

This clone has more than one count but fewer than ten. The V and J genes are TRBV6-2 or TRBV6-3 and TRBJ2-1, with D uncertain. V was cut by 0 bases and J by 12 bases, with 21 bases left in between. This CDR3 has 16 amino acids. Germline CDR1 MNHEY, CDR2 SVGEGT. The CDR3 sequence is CASSYSTGRPTIGQFF. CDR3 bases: TGTGCCAGCAGTTACTCTACGGGTCGCCCCACAATCGGGCAGTTCTTC.

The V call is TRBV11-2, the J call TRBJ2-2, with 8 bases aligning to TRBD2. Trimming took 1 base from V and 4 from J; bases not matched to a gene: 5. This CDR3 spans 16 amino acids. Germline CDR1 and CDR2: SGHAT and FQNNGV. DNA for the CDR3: TGTGCCAGCAGCTTAGGAGTCGGGACTAGCACCGGGGAGCTGTTTTTT. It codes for CASSLGVGTSTGELFF.

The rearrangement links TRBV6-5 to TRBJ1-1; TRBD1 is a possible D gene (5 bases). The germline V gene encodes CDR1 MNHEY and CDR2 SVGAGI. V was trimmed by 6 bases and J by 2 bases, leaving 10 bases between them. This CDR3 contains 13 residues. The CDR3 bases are TGTGCCAGCAGAGCGGGGCCAAACACTGAAGCTTTCTTT. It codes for CASRAGPNTEAFF.